This T cell receptor (beta chain) is drawn from a study of beta chain features in type 1 diabetes. Study background: All of the samples together had approximately 100,000,000 sorted cells examined.

Study observations and caveats: Still unanswered here is whether HLA type influences TCRB rearrangement. All four CD4+ subsets of Type 1 diabetes patients contained TCRB CDR3s that were moderately but significantly shorter.

Since all of the isolated RNA was reverse transcribed, expressed TCRB transcripts were what got sequenced. Roughly 3.4 million reads per sample on average were obtained from naive, central memory and regulatory T cell samples. Using immunoSEQ multiplex PCR, the repertoire was profiled, and TCRdb retains in-frame clones only, with some absent. The sample includes roughly 100,000 clones, 25% to 35% seen only once; the top ten take about 0.57%. This clone was counted a few times. As yet, its antigen is unknown. CD4+ naive, central memory, regulatory and stem cell-like memory subsets were isolated by sorting on CD45RO/CCR7/CD25/CD127/CD95/CD27. V lost 7 bases to trimming and J lost 2 bases, with 9 bases between them. Germline CDR1 DFQATT, CDR2 SNEGSKA (reference sequence). CDR3 size: 11 residues.

The V gene is TRBV20-1, the J gene TRBJ2-7; possible D gene TRBD1, 6 bases. The receptor was derived from a woman aged 18-30 years with type 1 diabetes. The sequencing input was central memory CD4+ T cells from blood. CDR3 sequence (DNA): TGCAGTGGGGGGACACCCTACGAGCAGTACTTC. Translating gives CSGGTPYEQYF.